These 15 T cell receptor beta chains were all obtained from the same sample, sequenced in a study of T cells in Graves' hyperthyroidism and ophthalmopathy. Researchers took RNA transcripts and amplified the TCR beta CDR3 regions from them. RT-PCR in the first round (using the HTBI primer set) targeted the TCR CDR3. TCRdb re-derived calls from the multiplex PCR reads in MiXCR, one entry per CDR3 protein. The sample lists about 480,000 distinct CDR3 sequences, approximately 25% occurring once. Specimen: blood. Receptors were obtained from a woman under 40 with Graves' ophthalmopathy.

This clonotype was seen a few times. Written as DNA, the CDR3 is TGTGCCAGCAGCTCCGGACTAGCGGGAGTGATCGAGCAGTACTTC. It codes for CASSSGLAGVIEQYF. The rearrangement uses TRBV9 and TRBJ2-7, with 13 positions matching TRBD2. Germline assignment: CDR1 SGDLS and CDR2 YYNGEE. The junction had 7 bases not matched to a gene; V was cut back by 4 bases and J by 6 bases. There are 15 residues in the CDR3.

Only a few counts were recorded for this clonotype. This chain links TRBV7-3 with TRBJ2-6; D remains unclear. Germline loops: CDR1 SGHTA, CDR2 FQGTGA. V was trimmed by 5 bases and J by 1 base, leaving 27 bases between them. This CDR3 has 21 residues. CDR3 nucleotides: TGTGCCAGCAGCACCACTGGGCTCGAATCTTATCCCGTATCTGGGGCCAACGTCCTGACTTTC. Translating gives CASSTTGLESYPVSGANVLTF.

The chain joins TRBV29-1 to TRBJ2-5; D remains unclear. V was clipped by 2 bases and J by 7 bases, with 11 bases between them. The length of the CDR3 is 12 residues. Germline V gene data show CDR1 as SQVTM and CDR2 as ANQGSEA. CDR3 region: CSVERGSVTQYF. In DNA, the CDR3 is TGCAGCGTTGAAAGAGGAAGCGTGACCCAGTACTTC.

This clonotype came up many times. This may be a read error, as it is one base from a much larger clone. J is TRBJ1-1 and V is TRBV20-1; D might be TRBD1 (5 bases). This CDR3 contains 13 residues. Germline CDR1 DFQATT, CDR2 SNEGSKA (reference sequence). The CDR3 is CSAGDQGSTEAFF. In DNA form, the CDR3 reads TGCAGTGCTGGAGATCAGGGTAGCACTGAAGCTTTCTTT.

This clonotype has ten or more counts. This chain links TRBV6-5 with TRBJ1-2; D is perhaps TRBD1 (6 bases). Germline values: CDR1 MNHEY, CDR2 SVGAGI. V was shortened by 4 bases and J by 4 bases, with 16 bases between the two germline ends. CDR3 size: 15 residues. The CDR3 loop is CASSSIDRPSYGYTF. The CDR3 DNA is TGTGCCAGCAGTTCCATCGACAGGCCCTCCTATGGCTACACCTTC.

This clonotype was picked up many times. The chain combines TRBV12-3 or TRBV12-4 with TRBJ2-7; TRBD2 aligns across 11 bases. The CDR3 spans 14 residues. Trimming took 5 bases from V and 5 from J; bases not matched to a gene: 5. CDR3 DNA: TGTGCCAGCAGTATCGGACTAGCGGGTGACGAGCAGTACTTC. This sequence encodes CASSIGLAGDEQYF.

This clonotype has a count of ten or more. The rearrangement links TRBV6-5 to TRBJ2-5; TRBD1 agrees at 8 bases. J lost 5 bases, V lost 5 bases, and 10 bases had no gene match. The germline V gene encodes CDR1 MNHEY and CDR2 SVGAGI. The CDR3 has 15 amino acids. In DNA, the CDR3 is TGTGCCAGCAGTATAGACAGGGGAATTGCGGAGACCCAGTACTTC. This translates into CASSIDRGIAETQYF.

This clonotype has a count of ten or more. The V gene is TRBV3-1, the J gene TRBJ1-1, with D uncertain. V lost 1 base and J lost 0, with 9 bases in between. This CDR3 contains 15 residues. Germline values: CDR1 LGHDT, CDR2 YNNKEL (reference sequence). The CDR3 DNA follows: TGTGCCAGCAGCCAAGGGCGGAGACTGAACACTGAAGCTTTCTTT. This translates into CASSQGRRLNTEAFF.

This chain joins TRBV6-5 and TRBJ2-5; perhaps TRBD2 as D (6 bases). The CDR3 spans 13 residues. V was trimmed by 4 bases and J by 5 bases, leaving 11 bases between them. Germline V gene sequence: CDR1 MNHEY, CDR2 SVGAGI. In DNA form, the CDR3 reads TGTGCCAGCAGTTTTTATGGGGGGGAGACCCAGTACTTC. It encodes CASSFYGGETQYF.

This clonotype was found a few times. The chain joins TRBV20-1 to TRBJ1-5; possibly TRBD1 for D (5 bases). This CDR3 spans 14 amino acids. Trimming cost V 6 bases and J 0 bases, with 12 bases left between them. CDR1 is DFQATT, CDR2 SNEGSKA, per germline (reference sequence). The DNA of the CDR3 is TGCAGTGCCGACTGGGGGAGTAGCAATCAGCCCCAGCATTTT. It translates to CSADWGSSNQPQHF.

CDR3: CAWSERRPSYEQYF. The CDR3 coding sequence is TGTGCCTGGAGTGAGAGGAGACCTTCCTACGAGCAGTACTTC. The chain employs TRBV30 and TRBJ2-7; D not certain. Trimming stripped 1 base from V and 1 base from J, with 11 bases between. The V gene's germline CDR1 is GTSNPN and CDR2 SVGIG (reference sequence). The CDR3 totals 14 residues.

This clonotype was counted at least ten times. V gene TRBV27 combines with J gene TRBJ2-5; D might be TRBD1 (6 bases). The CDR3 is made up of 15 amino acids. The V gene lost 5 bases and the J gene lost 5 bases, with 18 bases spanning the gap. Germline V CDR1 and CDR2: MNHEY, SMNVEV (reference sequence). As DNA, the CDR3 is TGTGCCAGCAGTACCTACTACAGGGACCTGGAGACCCAGTACTTC. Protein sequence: CASSTYYRDLETQYF.

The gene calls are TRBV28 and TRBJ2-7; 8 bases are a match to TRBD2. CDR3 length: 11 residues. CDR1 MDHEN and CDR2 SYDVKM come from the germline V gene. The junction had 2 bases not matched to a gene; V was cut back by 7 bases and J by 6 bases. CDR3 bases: TGTGCCAGCACTCGGGGGGGCGAGCAGTACTTC. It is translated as CASTRGGEQYF.

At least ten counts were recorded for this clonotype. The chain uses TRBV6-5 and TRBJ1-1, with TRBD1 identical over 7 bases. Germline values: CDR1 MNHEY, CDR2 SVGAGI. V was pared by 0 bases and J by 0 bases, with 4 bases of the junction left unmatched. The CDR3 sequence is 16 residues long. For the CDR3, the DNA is TGTGCCAGCAGTTACTCACGACAGGGTATGAACACTGAAGCTTTCTTT. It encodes CASSYSRQGMNTEAFF.

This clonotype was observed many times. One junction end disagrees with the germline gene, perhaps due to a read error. The chain's CDR3 is CAVSESKADTEAFF. CDR3 nucleotides: TGTGCCGTCAGTGAGTCGAAGGCGGACACTGAAGCTTTCTTT. The chain combines TRBV10-3 with TRBJ1-1; D uncertain. This CDR3 comprises 14 residues. The V gene's germline CDR1 is ENHRY and CDR2 SYGVKD.